A selection of T cell receptor beta chains follows, all from one sample in a study of shared clonotypes between healthy human individuals. Profiling relied on immunoSEQ multiplex PCR, and the TCRdb table lists in-frame clones only, not all of them. The data contain roughly 2,500,000 clones, 93% of them singletons. The sequencing sample was made of naive CD4+ T cells from PBMCs. Every receptor here comes from a man aged 18-30 years in good health. Some clones in this sample may be carry-over from other donors' samples. Each CDR3 is given with its conserved first and last residue. D genes are given only for firm matches. Where a row states a size, it is once, few, many or the class of an expanded clone; other rows omit it.

cdr3_nt	cdr3_aa	v_call	j_call	clone_size	d_call
TGTGCCAGCAGCTTATTGCGGACAGGGGGCGCTTATACTGAAGCTTTCTTT	CASSLLRTGGAYTEAFF	TRBV7-9	TRBJ1-1	.	TRBD1
TGTGCCAGCACCTACGGCTACGAGCAGTACTTC	CASTYGYEQYF	TRBV6-1	TRBJ2-7	.	.
TGTGCCAGCAGTGAAGCGGGTCGTGGCGGCAGGATGACCTACGAGCAGTACTTC	CASSEAGRGGRMTYEQYF	TRBV6-1	TRBJ2-7	.	.
TGTGCCAGCAGTAAACCGGGACAGGGGGCAAATGGCTACACCTTC	CASSKPGQGANGYTF	TRBV27	TRBJ1-2	.	TRBD1
TGTGCCAGCAGTGACCGGGGAGAAAGGGTAGGTCAGCCCCAGCATTTT	CASSDRGERVGQPQHF	TRBV2	TRBJ1-5	.	.
TGTGCCAGCAGCCAGGACGGTTTCTATGGCTACACCTTC	CASSQDGFYGYTF	TRBV5-4	TRBJ1-2	.	.
TGTGCCAGCAGCCCCCAAGGGGGACAGGTAACTGAAGCTTTCTTT	CASSPQGGQVTEAFF	TRBV7-9	TRBJ1-1	.	TRBD1
TGTGCCAGCAGTGATTATTATTTCGGCCCCCAGCATTTT	CASSDYYFGPQHF	TRBV25-1	TRBJ1-5	.	.
TGCGCCAGCATAAAGACCCTCCCAATGAACACTGAAGCTTTCTTT	CASIKTLPMNTEAFF	TRBV10-1	TRBJ1-1	.	.
TGTGCCAGCAGCTGGGGACTAGCGGACTCCTACGAGCAGTACTTC	CASSWGLADSYEQYF	TRBV7-3	TRBJ2-7	.	TRBD2
TGTGCCAGCAGCTTAACGAAGACAGGGGGGTACGAGCAGTACTTC	CASSLTKTGGYEQYF	TRBV7-3	TRBJ2-7	.	TRBD1
TGTGCCAGCAGCGTAGTGCAAAACACCGGGGAGCTGTTTTTT	CASSVVQNTGELFF	TRBV9	TRBJ2-2	.	.
TGTGCCAGCAGTTTTCGCCCCCGGACAGGGGACACAGATACGCAGTATTTT	CASSFRPRTGDTDTQYF	TRBV28	TRBJ2-3	.	TRBD1
TGTGCCAGCAGTCACCCGGACAGGGTTAGGGATACGCAGTATTTT	CASSHPDRVRDTQYF	TRBV6-1	TRBJ2-3	.	TRBD1
TGTGCCAGCAGCCAGGGTGCCGGGACTAGCGGGAGCAATGAGCAGTTCTTC	CASSQGAGTSGSNEQFF	TRBV14	TRBJ2-1	.	TRBD2
TGTGCCATCAGTGAAGCAGCGGGCTACACCTTC	CAISEAAGYTF	TRBV10-3	TRBJ1-2	.	.
TGCACCAGCACGACTAGCGGGAGTGATGAGCAGTTCTTC	CTSTTSGSDEQFF	TRBV1	TRBJ2-1	.	.
TGTGCCAGCAGCCATGAGTGGGGTGAGGCTTTCTTT	CASSHEWGEAFF	TRBV11-3	TRBJ1-1	.	.
TGTGCCAGTAGCAGGGGGGGGATCAACGAGCAGTACTTC	CASSRGGINEQYF	TRBV19	TRBJ2-7	.	.
TGCGCCAGCAGCCTGACAGGGTCGGGCTACGAGCAGTACTTC	CASSLTGSGYEQYF	TRBV5-1	TRBJ2-7	.	TRBD1
TGTTACGGGGGGGTCCGGGGCAATCAGCCCCAGCATTTT	CYGGVRGNQPQHF	TRBV25-1	TRBJ1-5	.	.
TGTGCCAGCAGTTACTCCCCGCAAGCCTACGAGCAGTACTTC	CASSYSPQAYEQYF	TRBV6-5	TRBJ2-7	.	.
TGTGCCAGCAGCATACTCGGGACAGGGGCGAACACCGGGGAGCTGTTTTTT	CASSILGTGANTGELFF	TRBV7-6	TRBJ2-2	.	TRBD1
TGTGCCAGCAGTGTCGGGACTAGCGACTACTACGAGCAGTACTTC	CASSVGTSDYYEQYF	TRBV7-2	TRBJ2-7	.	TRBD2
TGCAGCGTTACTAGCGAGACGGGGCGGGCGGAGCAGTTCTTC	CSVTSETGRAEQFF	TRBV29-1	TRBJ2-1	.	TRBD2
TGTGCCAGCAAGGAGATTGAAACCTCAGATACGCAGTATTTT	CASKEIETSDTQYF	TRBV6-1	TRBJ2-3	once	.
TGTGCCAGCAGCGCCGGGAGGACGGGGAACACTGAAGCTTTCTTT	CASSAGRTGNTEAFF	TRBV7-2	TRBJ1-1	.	.
TGTGCCAGCTCAGGAGTCGGAGATACGCAGTATTTT	CASSGVGDTQYF	TRBV11-3	TRBJ2-3	once	.
TGTGCCAGCAGCTTGCAACCCTCTGGAAACACCATATATTTT	CASSLQPSGNTIYF	TRBV5-4	TRBJ1-3	.	.
TGTGCCAGCTCACCTCGAATCGACAGCACTGAAGCTTTCTTT	CASSPRIDSTEAFF	TRBV18	TRBJ1-1	.	.
TGTGCCAGCAGTTTGGACGGGGGCACCGGGGAGCTGTTTTTT	CASSLDGGTGELFF	TRBV2	TRBJ2-2	.	.
TGTGCCAGCAGCTTAGTAGGTGGTCAGTGGAGAAACCAAGAGACCCAGTACTTC	CASSLVGGQWRNQETQYF	TRBV7-2	TRBJ2-5	.	.
TGCGCCAGCAGCCTCTCAGGTCTGTCCGTCCTCCACTTT	CASSLSGLSVLHF	TRBV5-1	TRBJ1-6	.	.
TGTGCCAGCAGTCGGAACACAGGGCCTAACTATGGCTACACCTTC	CASSRNTGPNYGYTF	TRBV6-5	TRBJ1-2	once	.
TGTGCCAGCAGCTTTTCAGGAGGCGAGCAGTACTTC	CASSFSGGEQYF	TRBV7-2	TRBJ2-7	.	.
TGTGCCAGCTCACCATTGGGGGGCGTTGGAAACACCATATATTTT	CASSPLGGVGNTIYF	TRBV18	TRBJ1-3	once	.
TGCACCAGCCAAAGACTAACTGGCCCAGATACGCAGTATTTT	CTSQRLTGPDTQYF	TRBV1	TRBJ2-3	.	.
TGTGCCAGCTCACCACCGAATAGGGTGGACCCCTACGAGCAGTACTTC	CASSPPNRVDPYEQYF	TRBV18	TRBJ2-7	.	.
TGCGCCAGCAGCTTGGACGGAACGAACACTGAAGCTTTCTTT	CASSLDGTNTEAFF	TRBV5-1	TRBJ1-1	.	.
TGTGCCAGCAGTGCGCGGACAGGTCTTGGGGTGTCACCCCTCCACTTT	CASSARTGLGVSPLHF	TRBV6-1	TRBJ1-6	.	TRBD1
TGTGCCAGCAGTGCAAACAGTGGAGGCACCGGGGAGCTGTTTTTT	CASSANSGGTGELFF	TRBV6-1	TRBJ2-2	.	.
TGTGCCAGCAGCTACGGACAGGGCAATCAGCCCCAGCATTTT	CASSYGQGNQPQHF	TRBV7-2	TRBJ1-5	.	TRBD1
TGTGCCAGCACCGCTCTGGCGGGAGGAGGCACCGGGGAGCTGTTTTTT	CASTALAGGGTGELFF	TRBV7-8	TRBJ2-2	.	TRBD2